Listed below are T cell receptor beta chains from one sample, sequenced in a study of long-term antiretroviral therapy in people with HIV. TCRdb's copy holds only in-frame clones and misses some; the assay was immunoSEQ multiplex PCR. Of about 28,000 clones in the sample, 80% were seen once. This specimen was unsorted PBMCs, taken 0.3 years after starting antiretroviral therapy. These receptors all stem from a middle-aged man with HIV. The CDR3 runs from the conserved cysteine through the conserved F or W. A D gene is named only where the DNA matches it firmly. Expanded clones get a size class; other rows say once, few or many, or leave the size out.

v_gene	d_gene	abundance	j_gene	CDR3aa	CDR3nt
TRBV29-1	.	.	TRBJ2-2	CSVEDPWAGRDTGELFF	TGCAGCGTTGAAGATCCGTGGGCAGGCCGTGATACCGGGGAGCTGTTTTTT
TRBV11-2	.	few	TRBJ1-1	CASSPNPRVETEAFF	TGTGCCAGCAGCCCCAACCCCAGGGTCGAGACTGAAGCTTTCTTT
TRBV6-5	TRBD1	.	TRBJ1-2	CASSSTHRGYGYTF	TGTGCCAGCAGTTCCACGCACAGGGGGTATGGCTACACCTTC
TRBV5-1	.	.	TRBJ2-2	CASSRAVAEEGELFF	TGCGCCAGCAGCCGGGCGGTAGCGGAGGAGGGGGAGCTGTTTTTT
TRBV4-1	.	.	TRBJ2-5	CASSQEIIETQYF	TGCGCCAGCAGCCAAGAAATTATCGAGACCCAGTACTTC
TRBV7-2	.	.	TRBJ2-3	CASSLGATDTQYF	TGTGCCAGCAGCCTCGGGGCCACAGATACGCAGTATTTT
TRBV9	TRBD1	.	TRBJ2-2	CASSSRDRLTGELFF	TGTGCCAGCAGCTCCCGGGACAGGCTTACCGGGGAGCTGTTTTTT
TRBV7-8	TRBD1	.	TRBJ2-7	CASSPWTGKEYEQYF	TGTGCCAGCAGCCCGTGGACAGGGAAAGAGTACGAGCAGTACTTC
TRBV5-1	.	.	TRBJ2-6	CASSDDPGANVLTF	TGCGCCAGCAGCGATGACCCCGGGGCCAACGTCCTGACTTTC
TRBV4-3	.	.	TRBJ2-1	CASSQSPIGTSARAQFF	TGCGCCAGCAGCCAGTCCCCAATCGGGACGTCAGCAAGGGCGCAGTTCTTC
TRBV5-4	TRBD1	.	TRBJ2-1	CASSARDRAYNEQFF	TGTGCCAGCAGCGCCCGGGACAGGGCCTACAATGAGCAGTTCTTC
TRBV5-1	.	few	TRBJ2-5	CASSLGNRGETQYF	TGCGCCAGCAGCTTGGGGAACCGAGGAGAGACCCAGTACTTC
TRBV7-6	TRBD2	.	TRBJ2-7	CASSLEGTSWDEQYF	TGTGCCAGCAGCTTAGAGGGGACTAGCTGGGACGAGCAGTACTTC
TRBV7-8	.	few	TRBJ2-2	CASSPYRAGNTGELFF	TGTGCCAGCAGCCCTTACAGGGCGGGGAACACCGGGGAGCTGTTTTTT
TRBV4-3	TRBD2	.	TRBJ2-3	CASSQDPQRGDPSSTDTQYF	TGCGCCAGCAGCCAAGATCCCCAGCGGGGGGACCCGAGTAGCACAGATACGCAGTATTTT
TRBV9	TRBD1	.	TRBJ1-3	CASSSGGAGNTIYF	TGTGCCAGCAGCTCAGGGGGCGCTGGAAACACCATATATTTT
TRBV10-1	.	.	TRBJ2-1	CASSESGGFGEQFF	TGCGCCAGCAGTGAGTCGGGGGGCTTTGGTGAGCAGTTCTTC
TRBV28	.	.	TRBJ1-1	CASSLGVMNTEAFF	TGTGCCAGCAGTTTAGGGGTCATGAACACTGAAGCTTTCTTT
TRBV4-3	TRBD2	.	TRBJ2-5	CASSRHRWTSGETQYF	TGCGCCAGCAGCCGACACCGGTGGACTAGCGGAGAGACCCAGTACTTC
TRBV7-9	.	.	TRBJ2-3	CASSITDTQYF	TGTGCCAGCAGTATCACAGATACGCAGTATTTT
TRBV30	TRBD2	once	TRBJ2-1	CAWSVWVAGDNEQFF	TGTGCCTGGAGTGTCTGGGTAGCGGGAGACAATGAGCAGTTCTTC
TRBV6-6	.	.	TRBJ1-1	CASTDTGDVNTEAFF	TGTGCCAGCACCGATACGGGGGACGTGAACACTGAAGCTTTCTTT
TRBV9	.	.	TRBJ2-3	CASSVGPPFADTQYF	TGTGCCAGCAGCGTAGGGCCCCCGTTCGCAGATACGCAGTATTTT
TRBV18	TRBD2	once	TRBJ2-1	CASSTTSDNEQFF	TGTGCCAGCTCAACTACTAGCGACAATGAGCAGTTCTTC
TRBV29-1	.	.	TRBJ1-2	CSVEEGRGYTF	TGCAGCGTTGAAGAAGGCAGAGGCTACACCTTC
TRBV11-2	TRBD2	.	TRBJ2-1	CASSSRLAEGRNEQFF	TGTGCCAGCAGCTCACGACTAGCGGAAGGGAGGAATGAGCAGTTCTTC
TRBV5-6	.	.	TRBJ2-2	CASTGVGVITGELFF	TGTGCCAGCACCGGAGTGGGGGTAATCACCGGGGAGCTGTTTTTT
TRBV9	TRBD2	.	TRBJ2-1	CASSVEVGGGNEQFF	TGTGCCAGCAGCGTAGAAGTTGGGGGGGGCAATGAGCAGTTCTTC
TRBV7-6	.	.	TRBJ2-7	CASSVDPWGSYEQYF	TGTGCCAGCAGCGTGGACCCCTGGGGGTCCTACGAGCAGTACTTC
TRBV4-3	.	.	TRBJ1-2	CASSQDKLRSSGYTF	TGCGCCAGCAGCCAAGATAAGTTGCGATCTTCGGGCTACACCTTC
TRBV23-1	.	.	TRBJ2-1	CASSLLRGLGANEQFF	TGCGCCAGCAGTCTCCTCCGAGGGCTAGGGGCCAATGAGCAGTTCTTC
TRBV5-6	.	once	TRBJ2-7	CASSSSVKRASSYEQYF	TGTGCCAGCAGCTCCTCTGTAAAGAGGGCGAGCTCCTACGAGCAGTACTTC
TRBV5-1	.	once	TRBJ2-1	CASSLEPGGAYNEQFF	TGCGCCAGCAGCTTGGAACCAGGGGGGGCCTACAATGAGCAGTTCTTC
TRBV27	TRBD1	.	TRBJ1-5	CASRDRGWGSNQPQHF	TGTGCCAGCCGGGACAGGGGATGGGGGAGCAATCAGCCCCAGCATTTT
TRBV7-2	TRBD1	.	TRBJ2-1	CASSSQGAGIYEQFF	TGTGCCAGCAGCTCCCAGGGGGCGGGTATCTATGAGCAGTTCTTC
TRBV5-1	.	once	TRBJ1-1	CASSQNHRNTEAFF	TGCGCCAGCAGCCAAAACCACAGGAACACTGAAGCTTTCTTT
TRBV5-4	.	few	TRBJ1-6	CASSLEGLYSPLHF	TGTGCCAGCAGCTTGGAGGGTTTATATTCACCCCTCCACTTT
TRBV28	.	.	TRBJ2-2	CASTAGPLWTGELFF	TGTGCCAGCACCGCGGGGCCACTTTGGACCGGGGAGCTGTTTTTT
TRBV19	.	.	TRBJ2-7	CASSNRAHEQYF	TGTGCCAGTAGCAACAGGGCCCACGAGCAGTACTTC
TRBV14	.	.	TRBJ1-3	CASSLLQATGNTIYF	TGTGCCAGCAGCCTCCTTCAGGCGACTGGAAACACCATATATTTT
TRBV28	.	few	TRBJ2-5	CASSLYPGPDPETQYF	TGTGCCAGCAGTTTATACCCGGGGCCGGATCCGGAGACCCAGTACTTC
TRBV28	TRBD1	.	TRBJ2-7	CASLSPGQSSYEQYF	TGTGCCAGCCTTTCTCCGGGACAGAGCTCCTACGAGCAGTACTTC
TRBV7-9	.	.	TRBJ2-2	CASSLGSNTGELFF	TGTGCCAGCAGCTTAGGGTCGAACACCGGGGAGCTGTTTTTT
TRBV27	.	.	TRBJ1-1	CASSLVSRDRTEAFF	TGTGCCAGCAGTTTGGTTTCGAGGGATAGGACTGAAGCTTTCTTT
TRBV7-2	.	.	TRBJ2-1	CASNDRYNEQFF	TGTGCCAGCAACGACAGGTACAATGAGCAGTTCTTC